The rows below give T cell receptor beta chains drawn from one sample of a study of T cell responses to AZD1222 COVID-19 vaccine. Generated by immunoSEQ multiplex PCR, the TCRdb table keeps only in-frame clones and is missing some. The data hold about 160,000 clones, with roughly nine tenths observed a single time. Sequencing was performed on peripheral blood, taken on day 0 of AZD1222 vaccination. These receptors came from an adult in good health. Each CDR3 is given with its conserved first and last residue. D genes are given only for firm matches. Only part of the rows carry a size: once, few, many, or a class if the clone is expanded.

d_gene	v_gene	abundance	j_gene	CDR3nt	CDR3aa
NA	TRBV11-2	NA	TRBJ1-4	TGTGCCAGCAGCTTGGAGGACAGCGAAGAGAATGAAAAACTGTTTTTT	CASSLEDSEENEKLFF
NA	TRBV4-3	NA	TRBJ1-1	TGCGCCAGCAGCCAAGATCGGCTGGCGGTCCAAGAAGCTTTCTTT	CASSQDRLAVQEAFF
TRBD2	TRBV25-1	NA	TRBJ2-2	TGTGCCAGCAGTTCCCGACTAGCGGGAGACGGCGGGGAGCTGTTTTTT	CASSSRLAGDGGELFF
NA	TRBV5-1	once	TRBJ1-2	TGCGCCAGCAGCCTGGGAGGGGGGTTGGAACCCTATGGCTACACCTTC	CASSLGGGLEPYGYTF
NA	TRBV11-2	NA	TRBJ2-1	TGTGCCAGCAGTTTGGGGTGGGAGCAGTTCTTC	CASSLGWEQFF
TRBD2	TRBV19	NA	TRBJ2-1	TGTGCCAGTAGTTTAGCGGGGGGCTTCTACAATGAGCAGTTCTTC	CASSLAGGFYNEQFF
NA	TRBV5-1	few	TRBJ2-1	TGCGCCAGCAGCGACCTCGTAATCAACAGGGCCAATGAGCAGTTCTTC	CASSDLVINRANEQFF
NA	TRBV7-2	NA	TRBJ1-1	TGTGCCAGCAGCTTCCTTGTCCAGGTCAGAGGTACGGCTTTCTTT	CASSFLVQVRGTAFF
NA	TRBV30	NA	TRBJ1-5	TGTGCCTGGAGTGCCACAGGGAGGAATCAGCCCCAGCATTTT	CAWSATGRNQPQHF
NA	TRBV27	NA	TRBJ2-7	TGTGCCAGCAGTTTAACGCTCTCCTACGAGCAGTACTTC	CASSLTLSYEQYF
NA	TRBV7-2	NA	TRBJ2-1	TGTGCCAGCAGCTCCCCCAGACCCCCCAATGAGCAGTTCTTC	CASSSPRPPNEQFF
NA	TRBV29-1	NA	TRBJ2-2	TGCAGCGTTGTACAAATGAACACCGGGGAGCTGTTTTTT	CSVVQMNTGELFF
TRBD1	TRBV7-2	once	TRBJ2-5	TGTGCCAGCAGCTTAGACCGGGACAGGGGGGAGACCCAGTACTTC	CASSLDRDRGETQYF
NA	TRBV19	NA	TRBJ1-5	TGTGCCAGTAGTATGTCGGTCAGGGTTTCTGGTCAGCCCCAGCATTTT	CASSMSVRVSGQPQHF
NA	TRBV12-3/TRBV12-4	NA	TRBJ1-2	TGTGCCAGCAGTCTGACGGGAGGGGAAGGCTACACCTTC	CASSLTGGEGYTF
TRBD1	TRBV25-1	NA	TRBJ2-7	TGTGCCAGCAGTGGGGGCTCCGGGACAGGGATGTACGAGCAGTACTTC	CASSGGSGTGMYEQYF
NA	TRBV19	NA	TRBJ1-1	TGTGCCAGTAGTCCCTGGGACCTGAACACTGAAGCTTTCTTT	CASSPWDLNTEAFF
NA	TRBV27	NA	TRBJ1-2	TGTGCCAGCAGTTTAAACAGCTTAAGTGGGCCCTACACCTTC	CASSLNSLSGPYTF
NA	TRBV7-2	NA	TRBJ1-2	TGTGCCAGCAGCTATAGCCCCTCGGACAGCTATGGCTACACCTTC	CASSYSPSDSYGYTF
NA	TRBV7-9	NA	TRBJ2-7	TGTGCCAGCAGCTTAGTGTCTGGTGCTTACGAGCAGTACTTC	CASSLVSGAYEQYF